Listed below are T cell receptor beta chains from one sample, sequenced in a study of vaccination effects on CD4 cells after COVID-19. The data were produced by immunoSEQ multiplex PCR, yet TCRdb's version contains in-frame clones alone and is incomplete. The sample holds roughly 34,000 clones, around 80% seen once. No antigen has been assigned to these receptors. This specimen was CD4+ T cells from PBMCs cultured with HCoV-NL63 spike peptides, taken after COVID-19 vaccination. The receptors originated from a human donor who received a COVID-19 vaccine. Some clones in this sample may be carry-over from other donors' samples. Both conserved end residues are trimmed from each CDR3. The D gene is left open where the match is weak. Not all rows give a size; the values are once, few, many and, for expanded clones, a class.

D,J,V,size,CDR3
TRBD1,TRBJ1-5,TRBV2,.,ASRTGGWSNQPQH
.,TRBJ2-3,TRBV27,.,ASMPGQSSTDTQY
.,TRBJ1-5,TRBV1,.,TSSQDATGRQPQH
TRBD2,TRBJ2-1,TRBV24-1,.,ATSDKLAGSYNEQF
TRBD1,TRBJ1-2,TRBV6-5,.,ASSPQMSTGQHT
TRBD2,TRBJ2-3,TRBV10-2,.,ASSSYGGRGAGDTQY
TRBD1,TRBJ2-3,TRBV27,.,ASSFGDRSTDTQY
.,TRBJ1-1,TRBV30,.,AWRDYGGEAF
TRBD1,TRBJ1-2,TRBV28,.,ASSSGPPGQVNGYT
.,TRBJ1-1,TRBV15,.,ATSRTDSLNTEAF
.,TRBJ2-2,TRBV27,.,ASSFINDPGELF
.,TRBJ1-3,TRBV6-1,once,ASSEAGTGRNTIY